This T cell receptor (beta chain) was obtained from a study of molecular identifiers for immune sequencing clone quantification. TCRdb reprocessed the PCR reads with MiXCR, giving one entry per CDR3 protein. The sample includes 45,000 to 55,000 distinct CDR3 sequences, around 34% of them seen just once. The CDR3 is 14 amino acids. V lost 4 bases to trimming and J lost 2 bases, with 12 bases between them. The germline V gene has CDR1 SGHVS and CDR2 FQNEAQ. The table lists this clonotype with a few counts. Sequences were obtained from naive CD8+ T cells from blood, with Jurkat cell RNA spiked in. Indicated subset: FACS-sorted CD8+CD4-CCR7+CD45RA+ naive T cells. The chain combines TRBV7-8 with TRBJ2-7; weak D call: TRBD2 (6 bases). This clonotype originated in a human donor in good health. Some libraries in this study had Jurkat cell RNA spiked in. The CDR3 loop is CASSSRLVPYEQYF. The CDR3 region has the DNA TGTGCCAGCAGCTCGAGACTAGTTCCCTACGAGCAGTACTTC.